This T cell receptor beta chain was captured by sequencing in a study of T cells in women clearing cervical HPV infection. Looking at the study overall: Case blood was drawn a median approximately 150 days after lesion detection.

Germline loops: CDR1 MNHNS, CDR2 SASEGT. V trimming: 4 bases; J trimming: 7 bases; junction bases outside the gene matches: 8. The CDR3 is made up of 15 amino acids. Sequencing used immunoSEQ multiplex PCR; TCRdb keeps in-frame clones, though not all of them. The sample totals under 40,000 clones; its top ten clones hold approximately 4.5%. Study observations and caveats: Repertoire richness, not evenness, was significantly elevated in CIN3+ cases versus controls. Unknown T-cell numbers per sample may underlie the richness differences.

A word on this clone: Its antigen is unknown. The read comes to an end 3 residues before the CDR3 does, leaving the germline J gene to fill in the end.

The sequencing input was blood buffy coat. The chain couples TRBV6-1 to TRBJ1-5; 9 bases are a match to TRBD1. The sequence came from a woman between 18 and 75 years old with a cervical HPV16 infection that either progressed to CIN3+ or cleared (not recorded which). The sequenced CDR3 bases are TGTGCCAGCAGTGGCTCCGGGACAGGGTCCCAGCCC. It codes for CASSGSGTGSQP. The entire CDR3 protein is CASSGSGTGSQPQHF.